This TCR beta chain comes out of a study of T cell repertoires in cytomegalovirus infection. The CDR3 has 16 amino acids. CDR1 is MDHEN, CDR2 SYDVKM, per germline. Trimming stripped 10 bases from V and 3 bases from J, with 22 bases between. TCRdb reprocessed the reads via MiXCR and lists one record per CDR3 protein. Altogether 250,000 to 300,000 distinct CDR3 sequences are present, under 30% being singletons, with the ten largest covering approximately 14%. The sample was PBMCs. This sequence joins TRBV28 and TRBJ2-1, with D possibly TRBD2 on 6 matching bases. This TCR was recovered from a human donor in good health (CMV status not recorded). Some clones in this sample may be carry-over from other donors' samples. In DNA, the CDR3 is TGTGCCACACTCAAGGGACTCCAGGATCGCTACAATGAGCAGTTCTTC. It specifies CATLKGLQDRYNEQFF.